The 14 T cell receptor beta chains in this list originate from one sample, sequenced in a study of metastatic and nonmetastatic thyroid tumors. TCRdb recomputed clones from the PCR reads via MiXCR. The table shows about 12,000 clones, with about 12% occurring only once. No patient had received any treatment before thyroid surgery. The specimen sequenced was blood. These receptors all come from a female donor with papillary thyroid cancer or a benign thyroid nodule (not recorded which). Some clones in this sample may be carry-over from other donors' samples.

This clone was recorded many times. The gene calls are TRBV5-1 and TRBJ1-5; 11 nucleotides agree with TRBD1. V lost 4 bases, J lost 0 bases, and 3 bases stayed unmatched. The CDR3 has 16 residues. Germline-derived CDR1 and CDR2 are SGHRS and YFSETQ. The CDR3, as DNA: TGCGCCAGCAGCGAGGGACAGGGGGGTAGCAATCAGCCCCAGCATTTT. This translates into CASSEGQGGSNQPQHF.

In its sample, this clone was seen a few times. At one boundary the junction diverges from the germline segment, which might be a read error. This chain links TRBV20-1 with TRBJ2-7; 9 bases fit TRBD1. There are 15 residues in the CDR3. Germline V gives CDR1 DFQATT, CDR2 SNEGSKA (reference sequence). CDR3 protein: CSARDTGGSLDEQHF. CDR3 nucleotide sequence: TGCAGTGCTAGAGATACAGGGGGCTCCTTGGACGAGCAGCACTTC.

This clone came up many times. V is TRBV2 and J is TRBJ2-3; possible D gene TRBD1, 6 bases. This CDR3 spans 14 amino acids. Germline assignment: CDR1 SNHLY and CDR2 FYNNEI. Trimming pared 6 bases from V and 6 bases from J, leaving 16 bases between. The CDR3 sequence: CASRDPTGSDTQYF. The CDR3 DNA reads TGTGCCAGCAGGGACCCTACAGGGAGTGATACGCAGTATTTT.

This clone has only a few counts. The rearrangement uses TRBV6-2 or TRBV6-3 and TRBJ2-7; 16 bases are a match to TRBD2. The CDR3 loop spans 17 amino acids. Unmatched junction bases numbered 7, after V lost 2 bases and J lost 6 bases. The germline V gene encodes CDR1 MNHEY and CDR2 SVGEGT. In DNA, the CDR3 is TGTGCCAGCAGTTACCCCACGGGACTAGCGGGAGGGTGCGAGCAGTACTTC. This sequence encodes CASSYPTGLAGGCEQYF.

This clone occurred many times. This chain links TRBV7-9 with TRBJ1-2; TRBD1 aligns across 9 bases. V lost 6 bases to trimming and J lost 8 bases; unmatched junction nucleotides: 7. Germline CDR1 SEHNR, CDR2 FQNEAQ (reference sequence). This CDR3 is built from 13 residues. In DNA form, the CDR3 reads TGTGCCAGCAGTCGGGACAGGGCGGAGGGCTACACCTTC. It specifies CASSRDRAEGYTF.

With regard to this clone: A junction end diverges from the germline sequence, so it may reflect a read error. This chain connects TRBV11-2 to TRBJ2-7; D remains unclear. This CDR3 is 16 amino acids long. CDR1 and CDR2 (germline): SGHAT, FQNNGV. CDR3 sequence (DNA): TGTGCCAGCAGCTTAGACTGCCGGTGGGGATCCTACGATCAGTACTTC. Amino acids: CASSLDCRWGSYDQYF.

This clone came up many times. The rearrangement uses TRBV27 and TRBJ1-4; the D gene is possibly TRBD1 (5 bases). The CDR3 consists of 15 residues. Germline V gene lookup returns CDR1 MNHEY and CDR2 SMNVEV (reference sequence). V was clipped by 3 bases and J by 6 bases, with 14 bases between them. The CDR3 DNA is TGTGCCAGCAGTTTGGGGGGACCTCCTGATGAAAAACTGTTTTTT. Its protein product is CASSLGGPPDEKLFF.

Many counts were recorded for this clone. The V gene is TRBV9, the J gene TRBJ1-2, with a possible D match to TRBD1 (5 bases). The CDR3 sequence is 14 residues long. The germline CDR1 and CDR2 sequences are SGDLS and YYNGEE. Trimming took off 3 bases at V and 6 bases at J, with 15 bases between the two ends. CDR3 nucleotide sequence: TGTGCCAGCAGCGCCCAGGGTTTTTGGGATGGCTACACCTTC. It codes for CASSAQGFWDGYTF.

There are a few counts of this clone. A read error is possible here, since a much larger clone lies one base away. The chain is built from TRBV18 and TRBJ1-3; D is unclear. In germline, CDR1 is KGHSH, CDR2 LQKENI. The CDR3 totals 15 residues. CDR3 region: CAGSPPARFGNTIYF. The CDR3 bases are TGTGCCGGCTCACCACCGGCCAGGTTTGGAAACACCATATATTTT. The variable domain in full, completed from reference TRBV18 and TRBJ1-3, reads NAGVMQNPRHLVRRRGQEARLRCSPMKGHSHVYWYRQLPEEGLKFMVYLQKENIIDESGMPKERFSAEFPKEGPSILRIQQVVRGDSAAYFCAGSPPARFGNTIYFGEGSWLTVV.

By share, this clone ranks as medium-sized (0.01 to 0.1%). DNA of the CDR3: TGTGCCAGCAACCAACTCGGGGGGACAGGGGATGGCTACACCTTC. Translating gives CASNQLGGTGDGYTF. The chain links TRBV28 to TRBJ1-2, with 10 bases fitting TRBD1. Germline trimming cut 7 bases from V and 6 bases from J; bases unmatched to any gene: 11. The CDR3 consists of 15 residues. Per germline, CDR1 MDHEN and CDR2 SYDVKM.

This clone occurred many times. V gene TRBV27 combines with J gene TRBJ2-3; D may be TRBD1 (6 bases). CDR1 and CDR2 from the germline V gene are MNHEY and SMNVEV (reference sequence). This CDR3 region has 15 residues. The germline V and J ends were trimmed by 8 bases and 5 bases, with 20 bases remaining between them. CDR3 amino acids: CASQQFQGIGDTQYF. In DNA form, the CDR3 reads TGTGCCAGCCAACAATTTCAGGGGATAGGAGATACGCAGTATTTT.

This clone is deemed medium-sized (0.01 to 0.1%). The chain employs TRBV6-2 or TRBV6-3 and TRBJ2-1; D perhaps matches TRBD2 (6 bases). With 0 bases removed from V and 9 bases from J, the gap between germline ends came to 15 bases. CDR3 length: 15 amino acids. Germline CDR1 and CDR2: MNHEY and SVGEGT. Here the CDR3 reads CASSYSRDSASEQFF. The CDR3 coding sequence is TGTGCCAGCAGTTACTCCCGGGACTCCGCCTCTGAGCAGTTCTTC.

Many counts were recorded for this clone. V and J are TRBV18 and TRBJ2-7; tentative D call: TRBD1 (5 bases). The length of the CDR3 is 15 residues. The germline CDR1 and CDR2 sequences are KGHSH and LQKENI. V was clipped by 0 bases and J by 1 base, with 10 bases between them. The CDR3 here is CASSPPNRMSYEQYF. For the CDR3, the DNA is TGTGCCAGCTCACCACCCAACAGGATGTCCTACGAGCAGTACTTC.

This clone was counted ten times or more. CDR3 DNA: TGTGCCAGCAGTTTAGCTTCCATGGAGCAGTACTTC. Translation: CASSLASMEQYF. The rearrangement joins TRBV12-3 or TRBV12-4 to TRBJ2-7; D is unresolved. The ends were cut back, 0 bases at V and 7 bases at J, with 7 bases in the middle. This CDR3 has 12 amino acids.